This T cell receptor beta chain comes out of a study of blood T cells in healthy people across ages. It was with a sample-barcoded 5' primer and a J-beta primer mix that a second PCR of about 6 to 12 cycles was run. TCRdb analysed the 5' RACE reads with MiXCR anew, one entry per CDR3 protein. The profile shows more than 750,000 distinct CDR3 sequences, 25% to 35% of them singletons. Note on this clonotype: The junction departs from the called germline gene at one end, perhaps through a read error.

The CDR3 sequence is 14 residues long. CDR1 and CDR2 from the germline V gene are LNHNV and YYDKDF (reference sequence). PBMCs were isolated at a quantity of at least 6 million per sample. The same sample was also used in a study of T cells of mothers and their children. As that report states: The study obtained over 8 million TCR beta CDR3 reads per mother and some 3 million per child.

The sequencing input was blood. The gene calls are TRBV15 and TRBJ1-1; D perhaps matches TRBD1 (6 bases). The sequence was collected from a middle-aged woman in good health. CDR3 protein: CASRRRGERAEAFF. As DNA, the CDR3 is TGTGCCTCCAGGCGGAGGGGGGAAAGAGCTGAAGCTTTCTTT.